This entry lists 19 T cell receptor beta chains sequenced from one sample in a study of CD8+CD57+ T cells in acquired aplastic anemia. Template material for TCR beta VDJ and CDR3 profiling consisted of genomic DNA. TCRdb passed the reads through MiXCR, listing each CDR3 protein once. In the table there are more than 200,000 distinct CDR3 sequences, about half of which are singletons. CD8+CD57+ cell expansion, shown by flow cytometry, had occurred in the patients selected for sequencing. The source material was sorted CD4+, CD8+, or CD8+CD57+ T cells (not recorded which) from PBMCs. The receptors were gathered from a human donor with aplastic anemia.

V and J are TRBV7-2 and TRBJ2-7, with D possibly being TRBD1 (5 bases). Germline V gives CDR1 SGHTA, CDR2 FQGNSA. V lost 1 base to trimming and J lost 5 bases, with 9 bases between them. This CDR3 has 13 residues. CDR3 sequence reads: CASSLGSGNEQYF. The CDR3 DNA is TGTGCCAGCAGCTTAGGATCAGGGAACGAGCAGTACTTC.

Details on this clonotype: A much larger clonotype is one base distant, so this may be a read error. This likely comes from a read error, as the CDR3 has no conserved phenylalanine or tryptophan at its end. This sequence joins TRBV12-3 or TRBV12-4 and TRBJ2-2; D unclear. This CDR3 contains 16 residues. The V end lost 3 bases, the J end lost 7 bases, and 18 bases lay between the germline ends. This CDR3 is CASSFSTALNGGELFL. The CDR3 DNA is TGTGCCAGCAGTTTTTCTACAGCCCTAAACGGCGGGGAGCTGTTTCTT.

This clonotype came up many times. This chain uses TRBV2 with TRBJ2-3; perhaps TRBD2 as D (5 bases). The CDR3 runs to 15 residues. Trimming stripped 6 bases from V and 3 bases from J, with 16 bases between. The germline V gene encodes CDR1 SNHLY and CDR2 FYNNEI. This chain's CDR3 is CASRASGERTDTQYF. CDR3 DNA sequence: TGTGCCAGCAGAGCGTCCGGGGAAAGGACAGATACGCAGTATTTT. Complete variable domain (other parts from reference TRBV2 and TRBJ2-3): EPEVTQTPSHQVTQMGQEVILRCVPISNHLYFYWYRQILGQKVEFLVSFYNNEISEKSEIFDDQFSVERPDGSNFTLKIRSTKLEDSAMYFCASRASGERTDTQYFGPGTRLTVL.

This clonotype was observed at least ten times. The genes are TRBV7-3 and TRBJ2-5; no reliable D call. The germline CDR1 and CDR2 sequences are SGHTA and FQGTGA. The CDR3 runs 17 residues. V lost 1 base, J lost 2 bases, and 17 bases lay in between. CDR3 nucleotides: TGTGCCAGCAGCTTAAAGGGCAGGATGGTCGATCAAGAGACCCAGTACTTC. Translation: CASSLKGRMVDQETQYF. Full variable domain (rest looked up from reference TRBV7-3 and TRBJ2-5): GAGVSQTPSNKVTEKGKYVELRCDPISGHTALYWYRQSLGQGPEFLIYFQGTGAADDSGLPNDRFFAVRPEGSVSTLKIQRTERGDSAVYLCASSLKGRMVDQETQYFGPGTRLLVL.

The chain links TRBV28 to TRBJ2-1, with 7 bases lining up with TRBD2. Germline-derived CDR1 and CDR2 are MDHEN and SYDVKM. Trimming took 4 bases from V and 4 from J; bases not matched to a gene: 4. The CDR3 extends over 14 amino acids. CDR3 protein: CASSSGTTYNEQFF. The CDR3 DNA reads TGTGCCAGCAGTTCCGGGACTACGTACAATGAGCAGTTCTTC.

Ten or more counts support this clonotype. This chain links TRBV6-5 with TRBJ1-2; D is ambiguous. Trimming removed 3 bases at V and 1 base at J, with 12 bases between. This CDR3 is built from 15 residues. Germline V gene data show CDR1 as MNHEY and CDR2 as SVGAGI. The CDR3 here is CASSYGSGNNYGYTF. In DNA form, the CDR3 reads TGTGCCAGCAGTTATGGGTCAGGAAATAACTATGGCTACACCTTC.

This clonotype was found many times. As DNA, the CDR3 is TGTGCCAGCAGCTTTCCGGGACGGGCGCAGTATTTT. Amino acids: CASSFPGRAQYF. The rearrangement uses TRBV5-8 and TRBJ2-3; D assignment may be TRBD1 or TRBD2 (5 bases each). Trimming shortened V by 2 bases and J by 10 bases, and 11 bases separated the two germline ends. This CDR3 region has 12 residues. Germline values: CDR1 SGHTS, CDR2 YDEGEE.

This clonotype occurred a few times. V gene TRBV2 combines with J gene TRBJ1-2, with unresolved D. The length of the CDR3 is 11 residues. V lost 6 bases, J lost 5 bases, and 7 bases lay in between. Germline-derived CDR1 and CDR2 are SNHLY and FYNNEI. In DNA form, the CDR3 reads TGTGCCAGCAGCCGTCTTTATGGCTACACCTTC. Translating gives CASSRLYGYTF.

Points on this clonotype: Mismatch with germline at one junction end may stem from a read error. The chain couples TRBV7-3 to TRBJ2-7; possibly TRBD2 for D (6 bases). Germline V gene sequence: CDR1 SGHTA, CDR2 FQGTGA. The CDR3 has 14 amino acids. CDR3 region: CASSTPRDSNEQYF. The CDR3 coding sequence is TGTGCCAGCAGCACTCCTCGGGACTCCAACGAGCAGTACTTC.

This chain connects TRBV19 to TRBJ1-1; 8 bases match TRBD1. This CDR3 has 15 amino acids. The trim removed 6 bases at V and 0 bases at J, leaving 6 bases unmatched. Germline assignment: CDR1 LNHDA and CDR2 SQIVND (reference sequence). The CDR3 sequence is CASSHGQGMNTEAFF. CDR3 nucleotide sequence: TGTGCCAGTAGCCACGGACAGGGTATGAACACTGAAGCTTTCTTT.

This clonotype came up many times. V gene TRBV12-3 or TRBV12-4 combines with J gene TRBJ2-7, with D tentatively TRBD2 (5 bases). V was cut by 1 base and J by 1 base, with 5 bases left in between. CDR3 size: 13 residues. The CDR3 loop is CASSLGESYEQYF. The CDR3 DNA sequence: TGTGCCAGCAGTTTAGGGGAGTCCTACGAGCAGTACTTC.

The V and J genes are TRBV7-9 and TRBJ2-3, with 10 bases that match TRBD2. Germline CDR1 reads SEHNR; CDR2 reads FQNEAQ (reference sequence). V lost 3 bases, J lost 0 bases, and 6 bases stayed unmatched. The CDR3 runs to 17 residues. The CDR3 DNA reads TGTGCCAGCAGCTTGAATCGAGCGGGAGGGAGCACAGATACGCAGTATTTT. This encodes CASSLNRAGGSTDTQYF.

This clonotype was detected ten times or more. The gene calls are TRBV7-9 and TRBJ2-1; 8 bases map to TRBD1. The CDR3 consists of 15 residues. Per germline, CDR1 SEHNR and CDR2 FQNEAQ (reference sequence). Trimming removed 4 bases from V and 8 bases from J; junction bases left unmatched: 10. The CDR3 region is CASSSPGSRGHEQFF. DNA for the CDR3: TGTGCCAGCAGCTCCCCGGGCTCCAGGGGGCATGAGCAGTTCTTC.

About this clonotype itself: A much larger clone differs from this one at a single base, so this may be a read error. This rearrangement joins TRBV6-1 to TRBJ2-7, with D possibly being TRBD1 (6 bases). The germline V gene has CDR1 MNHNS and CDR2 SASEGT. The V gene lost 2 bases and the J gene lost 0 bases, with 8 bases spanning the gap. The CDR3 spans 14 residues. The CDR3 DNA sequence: TGTGCCAGCAGTGAACAGGGGAACTCCTACGAGCAGTACTTC. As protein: CASSEQGNSYEQYF.

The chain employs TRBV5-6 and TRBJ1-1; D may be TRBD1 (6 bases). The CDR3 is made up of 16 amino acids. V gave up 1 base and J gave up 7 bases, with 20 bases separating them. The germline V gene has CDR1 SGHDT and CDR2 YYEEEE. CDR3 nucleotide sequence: TGTGCCAGCAGCTTGCGACAGGAAACTGCAACTAATGAAGCTTTCTTT. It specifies CASSLRQETATNEAFF. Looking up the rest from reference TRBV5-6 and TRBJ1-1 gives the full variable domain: DAGVTQSPTHLIKTRGQQVTLRCSPKSGHDTVSWYQQALGQGPQFIFQYYEEEERQRGNFPDRFSGHQFPNYSSELNVNALLLGDSALYLCASSLRQETATNEAFFGQGTRLTVV.

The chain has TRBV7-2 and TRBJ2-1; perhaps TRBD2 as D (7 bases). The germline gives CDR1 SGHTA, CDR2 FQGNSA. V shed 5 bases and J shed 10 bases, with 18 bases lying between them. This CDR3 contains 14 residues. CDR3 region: CASSIPGGAREQFF. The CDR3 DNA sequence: TGTGCCAGCAGCATACCTGGGGGGGCGAGGGAGCAGTTCTTC.

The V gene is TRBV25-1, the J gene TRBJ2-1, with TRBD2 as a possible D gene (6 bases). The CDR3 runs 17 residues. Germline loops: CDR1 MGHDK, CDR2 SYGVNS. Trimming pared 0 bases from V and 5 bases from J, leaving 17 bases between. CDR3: CASSEYLSGASDNEQFF. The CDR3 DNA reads TGTGCCAGCAGTGAATATCTCTCCGGGGCTAGCGACAATGAGCAGTTCTTC. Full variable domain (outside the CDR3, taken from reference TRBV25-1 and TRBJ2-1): EADIYQTPRYLVIGTGKKITLECSQTMGHDKMYWYQQDPGMELHLIHYSYGVNSTEKGDLSSESTVSRIRTEHFPLTLESARPSHTSQYLCASSEYLSGASDNEQFFGPGTRLTVL.

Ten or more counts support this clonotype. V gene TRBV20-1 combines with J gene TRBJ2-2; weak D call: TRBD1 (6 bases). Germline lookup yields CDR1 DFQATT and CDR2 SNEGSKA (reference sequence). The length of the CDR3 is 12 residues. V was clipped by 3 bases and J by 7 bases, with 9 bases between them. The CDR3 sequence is CSAREGGGELFF. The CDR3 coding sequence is TGCAGTGCTAGGGAAGGGGGCGGGGAGCTGTTTTTT.

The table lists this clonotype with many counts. CDR3 nucleotides: TGTGCCAGCAGTTACTCGCGGACAGGGGGCGGCTATGGCTACACCTTC. It yields the protein CASSYSRTGGGYGYTF. The chain employs TRBV6-5 and TRBJ1-2; 11 nucleotides match TRBD1. Per germline, CDR1 MNHEY and CDR2 SVGAGI. V lost 0 bases, J lost 4 bases, and 4 bases stayed unmatched. The CDR3 has 16 residues.